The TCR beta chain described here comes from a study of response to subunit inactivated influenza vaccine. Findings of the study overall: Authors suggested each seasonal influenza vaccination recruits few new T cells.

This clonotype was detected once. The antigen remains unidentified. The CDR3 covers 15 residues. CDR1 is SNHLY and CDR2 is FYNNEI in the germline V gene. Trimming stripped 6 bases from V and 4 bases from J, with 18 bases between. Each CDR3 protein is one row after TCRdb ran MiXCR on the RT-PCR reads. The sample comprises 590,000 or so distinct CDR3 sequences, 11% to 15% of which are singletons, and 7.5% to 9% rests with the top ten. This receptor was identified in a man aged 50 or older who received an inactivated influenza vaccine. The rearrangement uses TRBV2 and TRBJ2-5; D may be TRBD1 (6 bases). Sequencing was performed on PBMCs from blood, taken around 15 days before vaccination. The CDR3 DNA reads TGTGCCAGCAGGGACCGGACCCTAGGGGGAGAGACCCAGTACTTC. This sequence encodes CASRDRTLGGETQYF.